The 7 T cell receptor beta chains presented below share a single source sample, sequenced in a study of T cell responses to AZD1222 COVID-19 vaccine (dated by TCRdb to the early 2020s). The time point label here, explained by the study, means: baseline before first vaccination. The library was made by the immunoSEQ multiplex PCR assay. The clones in this table, taken by TCRdb from immuneACCESS, are in-frame only. Not every clone is retained; where verified, under half of the shortfall comes from an unresolved V gene, and the cause of the rest is unknown. In this sample the table shows about 170,000 clones, 75% to 90% of which occur a single time. 6.9% of the sample is taken by the ten largest. The sample here was peripheral blood, taken on day 0 of AZD1222 vaccination. The receptors originated from an adult in good health.

The chain is built from TRBV2 and TRBJ1-5; D ambiguous. Per the germline V gene, CDR1 is SNHLY and CDR2 is FYNNEI. The CDR3 is made up of 16 amino acids. Trimming pared 2 bases from V and 0 bases from J, leaving 11 bases between. The DNA for the CDR3 is TGTGCCAGCAGTGAACATGGCGGCTATAGCAATCAGCCCCAGCATTTT. Amino acid sequence: CASSEHGGYSNQPQHF.

This chain connects TRBV5-4 to TRBJ2-2; tentative D call: TRBD2 (5 bases). Germline V gene lookup returns CDR1 SGHNT and CDR2 YYREEE (reference sequence). The CDR3 runs to 13 residues. The V gene lost 4 bases and the J gene lost 6 bases, with 10 bases spanning the gap. Here the CDR3 DNA reads TGTGCCAGCAGCGCGGGCTGGTCCGGGGAGCTGTTTTTT. Residues: CASSAGWSGELFF.

This clone appeared once. Mismatch with germline at one junction end may stem from a read error. V and J are TRBV7-7 and TRBJ2-5; 7 nucleotides line up with TRBD1. The CDR3 runs to 14 residues. Germline V lookup: CDR1 SSHAT, CDR2 FNYEAQ (reference sequence). The CDR3, as DNA: TGTGCTAGCAGCTTAGCAGGGGGCCAAGAGACCCAGTACTTC. Translation: CASSLAGGQETQYF.

The gene calls are TRBV19 and TRBJ2-2; TRBD2 aligns across 9 bases. This CDR3 comprises 18 residues. V trimming: 0 bases; J trimming: 1 base; junction bases outside the gene matches: 6. Per the germline V gene, CDR1 is LNHDA and CDR2 is SQIVND (reference sequence). The CDR3 DNA is TGTGCCAGTAGTATAGATCCGACTAGCGGTGAGAACACCGGGGAGCTGTTTTTT. Amino acids: CASSIDPTSGENTGELFF.

The rearrangement uses TRBV13 and TRBJ2-7; 11 nucleotides align to TRBD2. The CDR3 covers 15 residues. The V segment lost 5 bases and the J segment 3 bases; nucleotides outside the gene matches: 6. CDR1 and CDR2 from the germline V gene are PRHDT and FYEKMQ (reference sequence). The CDR3 bases are TGTGCCAGCAGCCCCACGACTAGCGGGGACTACGAGCAGTACTTC. Its translation: CASSPTTSGDYEQYF.

The genes are TRBV2 and TRBJ1-2; D possibly corresponds to TRBD1 (5 bases). The ends were cut back, 5 bases at V and 7 bases at J, with 14 bases in the middle. CDR3 length: 13 residues. Germline loops: CDR1 SNHLY, CDR2 FYNNEI. The CDR3 nucleotides read TGTGCCAGCAGTAGTGCAGGGACCTCTGGCTACACCTTC. Encoded protein: CASSSAGTSGYTF.

The CDR3 here is CASSQVDLNYGYTF. The CDR3 DNA sequence: TGTGCCAGCAGCCAAGTCGATCTTAACTATGGCTACACCTTC. The genes are TRBV4-2 and TRBJ1-2; D uncertain. V was clipped by 1 base and J by 1 base, with 7 bases between them. The germline V gene has CDR1 LGHNA and CDR2 YNFKEQ. The CDR3 is 14 residues long.